This entry lists 16 T cell receptor beta chains sequenced from one sample in a study of blood T cell repertoires in COVID-19. Produced via immunoSEQ multiplex PCR; TCRdb's table is partial and in-frame only. The table records approximately 50,000 clones, approximately 80% of them present only once. The sample comprised PBMCs or T cells enriched from blood (not recorded which). Receptors originate from a woman aged 50 to 60 with acute COVID-19.

The chain has TRBV9 and TRBJ2-2, with 9 bases lining up with TRBD2. This CDR3 is 16 amino acids long. V gave up 1 base and J gave up 4 bases; unmatched junction bases: 5. Germline CDR1 SGDLS, CDR2 YYNGEE. CDR3 sequence: CASSVSSGDITGELFF. The CDR3 DNA reads as TGTGCCAGCAGCGTATCTAGCGGGGACATCACCGGGGAGCTGTTTTTT. The full variable domain, completed using reference TRBV9 and TRBJ2-2, is DSGVTQTPKHLITATGQRVTLRCSPRSGDLSVYWYQQSLDQGLQFLIQYYNGEERAKGNILERFSAQQFPDLHSELNLSSLELGDSALYFCASSVSSGDITGELFFGEGSRLTVL.

The chain recombines TRBV14 with TRBJ1-2, with D unclear. In germline, CDR1 is SGHDN, CDR2 FVKESK. The CDR3 is 13 amino acids. V was shortened by 1 base and J by 6 bases, with 9 bases between the two germline ends. CDR3 DNA sequence: TGTGCCAGCAGCCAAGGCGAGAGCCATGGCTACACCTTC. The encoded protein is CASSQGESHGYTF.

This chain links TRBV7-2 with TRBJ1-3, with 7 bases aligning to TRBD1. The V and J ends lost 5 bases and 3 bases, in that order; junction bases with no gene match: 7. Germline V CDR1 and CDR2: SGHTA, FQGNSA. This CDR3 has 15 residues. The CDR3 is CASSTIRGYGNTIYF. In nucleotides, the CDR3 is TGTGCCAGCAGCACGATCAGGGGGTATGGAAACACCATATATTTT.

The chain combines TRBV7-9 with TRBJ1-4, with TRBD1 matching 7 bases. The CDR3 runs to 18 residues. V lost 3 bases and J lost 7; bases outside the gene matches: 17. Germline V gene sequence: CDR1 SEHNR, CDR2 FQNEAQ (reference sequence). The CDR3: CASSFAPPGQRRLEKLFF. CDR3 DNA sequence: TGTGCCAGCAGCTTCGCGCCCCCGGGACAGCGGAGACTTGAAAAACTGTTTTTT.

V usage is TRBV19 and J usage is TRBJ2-3; 10 nucleotides agree with TRBD2. The CDR3 is 14 residues long. J was trimmed by 10 bases and V by 1 base; bases with no gene match: 5. Germline CDR1 and CDR2: LNHDA and SQIVND (reference sequence). The CDR3 spells CASSIGSGGAAQYF. The CDR3 nucleotides are TGTGCCAGTAGTATAGGAAGCGGGGGGGCCGCGCAGTATTTT.

This clone appeared a single time. One end of the junction does not line up with germline, which may come from a read error. CDR3 loop: CASSLAPSVVQDF. CDR3 coding DNA: TGTGCCAGCAGCTTAGCCCCCTCGGTTGTGCAGGACTTC. V gene TRBV11-2 combines with J gene TRBJ2-7; the D is unclear. The CDR3 is 13 amino acids. Germline V gene sequence: CDR1 SGHAT, CDR2 FQNNGV. Full variable domain (rest looked up from reference TRBV11-2 and TRBJ2-7): EAGVAQSPRYKIIEKRQSVAFWCNPISGHATLYWYQQILGQGPKLLIQFQNNGVVDDSQLPKDRFSAERLKGVDSTLKIQPAKLEDSAVYLCASSLAPSVVQDFGPGTRLTVT.

This clone was found a few times. The chain carries TRBV27 and TRBJ1-5; D possibly corresponds to TRBD1 (5 bases). V was trimmed by 5 bases and J by 5 bases, leaving 10 bases between them. The CDR3 loop spans 13 amino acids. The germline CDR1 and CDR2 sequences are MNHEY and SMNVEV (reference sequence). The CDR3 DNA reads TGTGCCAGCAGTGGCAGGGATTATCAGCCCCAGCATTTT. Translated, it gives CASSGRDYQPQHF.

In DNA, the CDR3 is TGTGCCAGCAGCTCCGGGACAGGGGGCGTAGGAGAGACCCAGTACTTC. Its translation: CASSSGTGGVGETQYF. The chain links TRBV3-1 (or the pseudogene TRBV3-2) to TRBJ2-5; TRBD1 agrees at 12 bases. Germline V CDR1 and CDR2: LGHDT, YNNKEL (reference sequence). The trim removed 5 bases at V and 4 bases at J, leaving 8 bases unmatched. This CDR3 has 16 amino acids.

This clone appeared a few times. The chain links TRBV4-2 to TRBJ2-3, with D uncertain. V was trimmed by 1 base and J by 0 bases, leaving 8 bases between them. The CDR3 consists of 15 residues. The germline gives CDR1 LGHNA, CDR2 YNFKEQ. The CDR3, as DNA: TGTGCCAGCAGCCAAGCGAGTGCAAGCACAGATACGCAGTATTTT. Protein sequence: CASSQASASTDTQYF.

J is TRBJ1-2 and V is TRBV7-2, with 10 nucleotides matching TRBD1. The trim removed 5 bases at V and 4 bases at J, leaving 10 bases unmatched. The germline gives CDR1 SGHTA, CDR2 FQGNSA. CDR3 size: 16 residues. The CDR3 is CASSLQPGQGSYGYTF. For the CDR3, the DNA is TGTGCCAGCAGCCTCCAACCGGGACAGGGGAGCTATGGCTACACCTTC.

The rearrangement joins TRBV7-8 to TRBJ1-2; D is ambiguous. The CDR3 has 14 residues. From germline, CDR1 is SGHVS and CDR2 FQNEAQ. V was trimmed by 3 bases and J by 7 bases, leaving 15 bases between them. In DNA, the CDR3 is TGTGCCAGCAGCTTCTCGGACTTTGTAGGTGGCTACACCTTC. As protein: CASSFSDFVGGYTF.

The rearrangement links TRBV5-1 to TRBJ1-3; D possibly corresponds to TRBD1 (6 bases). Between the trimmed V and J ends, which lost 0 bases and 4 bases, there was a span of 8 bases. CDR3 length equals 14 residues. Germline V gene data show CDR1 as SGHRS and CDR2 as YFSETQ. The CDR3: CASSLDGQGNTIYF. The CDR3 nucleotides read TGCGCCAGCAGCTTGGATGGACAGGGAAACACCATATATTTT.

This sequence joins TRBV21-1 and TRBJ1-6; no DNA check was done on the table's D call, TRBD1. TRBV21-1 is a known pseudogene. There are 12 residues in the CDR3. The CDR3: CASSIRDSPLHF. The CDR3 DNA reads as TGTGCCAGCAGCATCAGGGATTCACCCCTCCACTTT.

The rearrangement uses TRBV5-1 and TRBJ2-5, with D possibly being TRBD1 (5 bases). The germline CDR1 and CDR2 sequences are SGHRS and YFSETQ. Trimming took off 5 bases at V and 5 bases at J, with 10 bases between the two ends. The CDR3 extends over 12 amino acids. For the CDR3, the DNA is TGCGCCAGCAGTGCAGGGTGGGAGACCCAGTACTTC. This sequence encodes CASSAGWETQYF.

The chain combines TRBV6-6 with TRBJ1-4; D is undetermined. The length of the CDR3 is 15 residues. Germline loops: CDR1 MNHNY, CDR2 SVGAGI (reference sequence). Trimming stripped 0 bases from V and 3 bases from J, with 8 bases between. CDR3 coding DNA: TGTGCCAGCAGTTACTCCAGTCTTTCTAATGAAAAACTGTTTTTT. Protein sequence: CASSYSSLSNEKLFF.

The chain recombines TRBV7-8 with TRBJ2-7; TRBD2 matches 9 bases. The CDR3 runs 16 residues. V lost 0 bases and J lost 2; bases outside the gene matches: 5. From germline, CDR1 is SGHVS and CDR2 FQNEAQ. CDR3 residues: CASSLAGRGGAYEQYF. CDR3 DNA sequence: TGTGCCAGCAGCTTAGCGGGTCGCGGGGGGGCCTACGAGCAGTACTTC. The whole variable domain, filled in from reference TRBV7-8 and TRBJ2-7, reads GAGVSQSPRYKVAKRGQDVALRCDPISGHVSLFWYQQALGQGPEFLTYFQNEAQLDKSGLPSDRFFAERPEGSVSTLKIQRTQQEDSAVYLCASSLAGRGGAYEQYFGPGTRLTVT.